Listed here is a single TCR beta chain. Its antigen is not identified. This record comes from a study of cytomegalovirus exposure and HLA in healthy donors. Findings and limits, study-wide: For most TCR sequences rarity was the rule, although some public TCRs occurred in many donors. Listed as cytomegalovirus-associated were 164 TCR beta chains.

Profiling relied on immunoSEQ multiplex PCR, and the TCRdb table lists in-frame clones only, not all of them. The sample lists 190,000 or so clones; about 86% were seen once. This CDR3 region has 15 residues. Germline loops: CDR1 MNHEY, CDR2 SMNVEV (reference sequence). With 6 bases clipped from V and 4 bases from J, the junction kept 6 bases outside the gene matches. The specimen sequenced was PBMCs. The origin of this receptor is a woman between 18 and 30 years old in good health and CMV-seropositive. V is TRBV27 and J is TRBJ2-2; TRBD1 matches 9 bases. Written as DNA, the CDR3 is TGTGCCAGCAGGAGGGACAGGGCCGGCACCGGGGAGCTGTTTTTT. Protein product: CASRRDRAGTGELFF.